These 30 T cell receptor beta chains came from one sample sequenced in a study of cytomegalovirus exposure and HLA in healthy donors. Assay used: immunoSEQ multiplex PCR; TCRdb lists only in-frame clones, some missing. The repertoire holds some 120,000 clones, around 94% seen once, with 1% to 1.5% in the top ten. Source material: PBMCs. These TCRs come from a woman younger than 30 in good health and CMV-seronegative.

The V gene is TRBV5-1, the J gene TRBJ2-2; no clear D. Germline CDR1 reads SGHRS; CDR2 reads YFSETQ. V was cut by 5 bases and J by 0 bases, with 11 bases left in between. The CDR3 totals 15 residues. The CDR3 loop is CASRPGQANTGELFF. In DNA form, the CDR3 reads TGCGCCAGCAGGCCTGGGCAGGCGAACACCGGGGAGCTGTTTTTT.

This chain's CDR3 is CASSLLATGNTEAFF. The CDR3 coding sequence is TGTGCCAGCAGTTTATTAGCGACAGGAAACACTGAAGCTTTCTTT. V is TRBV28 and J is TRBJ1-1; D perhaps matches TRBD1 (6 bases). Trimming removed 1 base at V and 2 bases at J, with 11 bases between. Germline V lookup: CDR1 MDHEN, CDR2 SYDVKM. This CDR3 is 15 amino acids long.

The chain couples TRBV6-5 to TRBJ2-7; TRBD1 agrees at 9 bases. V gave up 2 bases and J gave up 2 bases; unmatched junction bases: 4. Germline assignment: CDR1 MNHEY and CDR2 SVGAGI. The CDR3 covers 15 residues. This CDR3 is CASSYVRTGAYEQYF. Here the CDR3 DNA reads TGTGCCAGCAGTTACGTGAGGACAGGGGCCTACGAGCAGTACTTC.

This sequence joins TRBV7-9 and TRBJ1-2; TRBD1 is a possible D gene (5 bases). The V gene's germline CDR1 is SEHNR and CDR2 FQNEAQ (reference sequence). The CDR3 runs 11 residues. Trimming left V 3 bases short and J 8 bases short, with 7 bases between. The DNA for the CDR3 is TGTGCCAGCAGCTTGGGACTCGGCTACACCTTC. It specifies CASSLGLGYTF.

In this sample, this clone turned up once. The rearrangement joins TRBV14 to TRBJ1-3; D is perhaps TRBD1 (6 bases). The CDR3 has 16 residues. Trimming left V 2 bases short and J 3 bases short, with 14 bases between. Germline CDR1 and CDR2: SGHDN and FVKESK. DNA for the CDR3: TGTGCCAGCAGCCAACTCGGGACAAATTTTGGAAACACCATATATTTT. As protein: CASSQLGTNFGNTIYF.

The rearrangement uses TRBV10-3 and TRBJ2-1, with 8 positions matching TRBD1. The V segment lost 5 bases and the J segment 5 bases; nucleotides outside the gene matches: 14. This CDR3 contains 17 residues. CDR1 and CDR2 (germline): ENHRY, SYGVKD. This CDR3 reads CAISTKTGAERHNEQFF. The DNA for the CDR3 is TGTGCCATCAGTACTAAGACAGGGGCTGAAAGACACAATGAGCAGTTCTTC.

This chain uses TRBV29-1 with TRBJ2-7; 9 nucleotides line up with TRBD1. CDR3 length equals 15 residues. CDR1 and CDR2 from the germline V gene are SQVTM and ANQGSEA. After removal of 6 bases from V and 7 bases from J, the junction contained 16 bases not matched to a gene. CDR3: CSVDGALQGAVEQYF. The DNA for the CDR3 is TGCAGCGTCGATGGGGCGTTACAGGGGGCAGTTGAGCAGTACTTC.

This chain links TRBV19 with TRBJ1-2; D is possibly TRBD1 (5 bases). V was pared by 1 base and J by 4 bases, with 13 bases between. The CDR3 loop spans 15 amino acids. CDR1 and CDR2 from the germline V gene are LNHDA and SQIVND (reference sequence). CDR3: CASSIVSGRGYGYTF. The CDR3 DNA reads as TGTGCCAGTAGTATAGTTTCCGGAAGGGGCTATGGCTACACCTTC.

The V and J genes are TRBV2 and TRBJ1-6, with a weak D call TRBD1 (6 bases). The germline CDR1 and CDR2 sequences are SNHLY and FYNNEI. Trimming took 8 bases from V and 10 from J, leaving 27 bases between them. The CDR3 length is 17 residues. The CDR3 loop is CASHPDRNRPFGSPLHF. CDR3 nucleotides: TGTGCCAGCCACCCGGACAGAAACCGACCCTTCGGGTCACCCCTCCACTTT.

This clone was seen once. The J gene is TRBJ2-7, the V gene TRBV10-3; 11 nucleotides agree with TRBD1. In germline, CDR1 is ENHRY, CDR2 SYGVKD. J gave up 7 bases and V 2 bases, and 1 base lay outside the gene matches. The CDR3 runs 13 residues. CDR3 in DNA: TGTGCCATCAGTGAGGGACAGGGGGCGGAGCAGTACTTC. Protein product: CAISEGQGAEQYF.

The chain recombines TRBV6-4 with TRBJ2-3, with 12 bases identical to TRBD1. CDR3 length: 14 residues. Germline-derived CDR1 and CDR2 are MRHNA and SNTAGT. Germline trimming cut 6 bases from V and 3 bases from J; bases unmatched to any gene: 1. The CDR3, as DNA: TGTGCCAGCAGGGGACAGGGGGCAACAGATACGCAGTATTTT. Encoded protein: CASRGQGATDTQYF.

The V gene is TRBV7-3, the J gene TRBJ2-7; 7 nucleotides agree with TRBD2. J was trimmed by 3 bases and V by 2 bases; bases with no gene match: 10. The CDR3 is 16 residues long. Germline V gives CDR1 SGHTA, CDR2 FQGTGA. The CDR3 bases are TGTGCCAGCAGCTTATACGCTTTGGCGGGGGTCTACGAGCAGTACTTC. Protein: CASSLYALAGVYEQYF.

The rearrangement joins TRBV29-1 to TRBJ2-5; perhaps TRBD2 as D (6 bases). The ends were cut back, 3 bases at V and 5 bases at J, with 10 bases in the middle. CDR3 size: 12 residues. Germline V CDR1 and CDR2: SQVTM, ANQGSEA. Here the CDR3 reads CSVESSDETQYF. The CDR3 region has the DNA TGCAGCGTTGAGTCTAGCGACGAGACCCAGTACTTC.

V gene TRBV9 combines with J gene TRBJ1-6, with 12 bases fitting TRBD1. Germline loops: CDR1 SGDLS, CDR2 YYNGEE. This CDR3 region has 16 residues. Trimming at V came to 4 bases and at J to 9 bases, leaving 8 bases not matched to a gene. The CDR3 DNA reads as TGTGCCAGCAGCTCCTGGGACAGGGGGCGAAGTTCACCCCTCCACTTT. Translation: CASSSWDRGRSSPLHF.

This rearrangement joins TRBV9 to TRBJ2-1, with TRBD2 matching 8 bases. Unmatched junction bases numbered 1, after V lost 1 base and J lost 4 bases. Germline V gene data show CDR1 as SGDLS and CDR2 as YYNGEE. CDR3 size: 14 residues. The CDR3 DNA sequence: TGTGCCAGCAGCGTACGCGGGGGGTACAATGAGCAGTTCTTC. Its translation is CASSVRGGYNEQFF.

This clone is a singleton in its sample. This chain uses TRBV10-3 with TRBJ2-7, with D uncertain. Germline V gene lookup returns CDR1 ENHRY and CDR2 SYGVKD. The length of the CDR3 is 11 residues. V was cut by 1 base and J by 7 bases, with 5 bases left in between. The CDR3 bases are TGTGCCATCAGTGAGTTCCTGGAGCAGTACTTC. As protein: CAISEFLEQYF.

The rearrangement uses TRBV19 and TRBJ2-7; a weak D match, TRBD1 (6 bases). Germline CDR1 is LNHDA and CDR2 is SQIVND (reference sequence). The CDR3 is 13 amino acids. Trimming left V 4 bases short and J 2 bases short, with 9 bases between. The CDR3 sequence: CASSTGQTYEQYF. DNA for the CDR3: TGTGCCAGTAGTACCGGACAGACCTACGAGCAGTACTTC.

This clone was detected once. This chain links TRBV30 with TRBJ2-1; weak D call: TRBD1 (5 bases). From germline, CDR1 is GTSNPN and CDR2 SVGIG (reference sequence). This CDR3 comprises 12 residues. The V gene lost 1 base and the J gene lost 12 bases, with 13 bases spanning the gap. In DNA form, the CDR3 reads TGTGCCTGGAGTGGGCAGGGAATTGGGCAGTTCTTC. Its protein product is CAWSGQGIGQFF.

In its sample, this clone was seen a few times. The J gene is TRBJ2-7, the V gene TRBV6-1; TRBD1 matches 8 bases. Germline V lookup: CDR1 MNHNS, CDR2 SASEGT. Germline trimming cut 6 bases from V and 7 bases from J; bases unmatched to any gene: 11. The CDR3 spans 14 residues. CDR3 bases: TGTGCCAGCAGCCAGGACAGGGAAGATTATGAGCAGTACTTC. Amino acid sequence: CASSQDREDYEQYF.

The CDR3 DNA sequence: TGTGCCAGCAGCCAATGGGCTCAGGACAGAAATACTGAAGCTTTCTTT. Translation gives CASSQWAQDRNTEAFF. V is TRBV14 and J is TRBJ1-1; weak D call: TRBD1 (6 bases). The germline CDR1 and CDR2 sequences are SGHDN and FVKESK. The CDR3 has 16 amino acids. Trimming removed 2 bases at V and 5 bases at J, with 18 bases between.

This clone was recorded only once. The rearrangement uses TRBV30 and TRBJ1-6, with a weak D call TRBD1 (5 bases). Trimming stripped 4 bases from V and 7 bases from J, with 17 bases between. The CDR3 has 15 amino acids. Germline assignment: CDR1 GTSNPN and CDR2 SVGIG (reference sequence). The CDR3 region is CAWTREGYYNSPLHF. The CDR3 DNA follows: TGTGCCTGGACCCGGGAGGGGTACTACAATTCACCCCTCCACTTT.

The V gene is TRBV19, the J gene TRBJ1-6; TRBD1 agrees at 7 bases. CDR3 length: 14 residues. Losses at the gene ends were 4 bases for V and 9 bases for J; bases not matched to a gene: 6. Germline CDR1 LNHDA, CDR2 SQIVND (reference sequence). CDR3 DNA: TGTGCCAGTAGTAACCCGACAGGGATTTCACCCCTCCACTTT. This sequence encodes CASSNPTGISPLHF.

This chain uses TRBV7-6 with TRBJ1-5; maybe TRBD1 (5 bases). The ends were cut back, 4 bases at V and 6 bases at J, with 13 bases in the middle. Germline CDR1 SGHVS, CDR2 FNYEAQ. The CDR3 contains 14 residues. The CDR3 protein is CASSSYRNAQPQHF. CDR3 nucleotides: TGTGCCAGCAGCTCGTACAGGAATGCTCAGCCCCAGCATTTT.

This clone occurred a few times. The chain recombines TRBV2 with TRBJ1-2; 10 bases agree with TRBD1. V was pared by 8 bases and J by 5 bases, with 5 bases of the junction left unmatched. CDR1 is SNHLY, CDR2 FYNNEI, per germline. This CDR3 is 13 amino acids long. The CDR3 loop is CASRGQGEYGYTF. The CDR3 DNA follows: TGTGCCAGCCGCGGACAGGGGGAATATGGCTACACCTTC.

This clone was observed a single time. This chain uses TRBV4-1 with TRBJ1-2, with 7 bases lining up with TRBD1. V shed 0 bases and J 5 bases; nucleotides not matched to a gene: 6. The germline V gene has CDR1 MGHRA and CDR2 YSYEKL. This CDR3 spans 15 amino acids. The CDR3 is CASSQDNRGNYGYTF. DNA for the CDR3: TGCGCCAGCAGCCAAGACAACAGGGGTAATTATGGCTACACCTTC.

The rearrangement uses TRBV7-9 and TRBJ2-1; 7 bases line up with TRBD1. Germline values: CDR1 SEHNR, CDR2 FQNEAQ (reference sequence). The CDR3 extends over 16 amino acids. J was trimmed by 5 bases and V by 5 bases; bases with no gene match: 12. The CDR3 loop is CASSTRGTVTNNEQFF. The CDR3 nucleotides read TGTGCCAGCAGCACACGAGGGACAGTAACCAACAATGAGCAGTTCTTC.

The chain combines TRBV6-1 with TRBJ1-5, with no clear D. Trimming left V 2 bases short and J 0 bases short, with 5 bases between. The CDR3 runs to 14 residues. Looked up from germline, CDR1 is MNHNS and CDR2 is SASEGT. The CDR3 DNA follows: TGTGCCAGCAGTGAATGGAGTAGCAATCAGCCCCAGCATTTT. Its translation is CASSEWSSNQPQHF.

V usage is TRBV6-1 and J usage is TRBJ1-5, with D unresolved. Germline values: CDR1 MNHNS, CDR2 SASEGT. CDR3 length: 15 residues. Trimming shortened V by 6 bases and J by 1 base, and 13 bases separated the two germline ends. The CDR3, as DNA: TGTGCCAGCAGGTCGAGGAAGGAGAGCAATCAGCCCCAGCATTTT. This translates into CASRSRKESNQPQHF.

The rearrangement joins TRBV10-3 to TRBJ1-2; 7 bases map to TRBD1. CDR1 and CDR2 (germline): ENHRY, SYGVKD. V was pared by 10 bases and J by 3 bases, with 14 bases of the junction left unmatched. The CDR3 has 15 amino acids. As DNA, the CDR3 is TGTGCCACGGGGGAATCCGACAGGGATGACTATGGCTACACCTTC. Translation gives CATGESDRDDYGYTF.

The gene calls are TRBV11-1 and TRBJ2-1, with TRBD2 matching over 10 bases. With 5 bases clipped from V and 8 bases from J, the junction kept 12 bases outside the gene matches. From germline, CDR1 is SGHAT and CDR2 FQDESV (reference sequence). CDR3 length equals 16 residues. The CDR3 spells CASSPTPAGGLDEQFF. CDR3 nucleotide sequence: TGTGCCAGCAGCCCCACCCCAGCGGGAGGGCTCGATGAGCAGTTCTTC.